The present T cell receptor (beta chain) was sequenced within a study of Graves' ophthalmopathy and Graves' hyperthyroidism. CDR3 regions of TCR beta were amplified from RNA transcripts. Second-round multiplex PCR came after first-round RT-PCR with HTBI primers. TCRdb re-called the multiplex PCR reads with MiXCR, one entry per CDR3 protein. This table has a few hundred thousand distinct CDR3 sequences, approximately 15% appearing once. Note on this clonotype: Its target is unknown.

Notes on the study in general: Separation of ophthalmopathy from stable hyperthyroidism was achieved by a 13-signature model, at 85% to 90% sensitivity and roughly 81% specificity.

The CDR3 is 16 amino acids. V was clipped by 7 bases and J by 7 bases; unmatched bases: 9. The sequencing input was peripheral blood. The genes are TRBV12-3 or TRBV12-4 and TRBJ2-2; 13 positions match TRBD2. This TCR was recovered from a woman between 18 and 29 years old with stable Graves' hyperthyroidism. In nucleotides, the CDR3 is TGTGCCAGCACCCTGGGACTAGCGGGGATTGGCGGGGAGCTGTTTTTT. It encodes CASTLGLAGIGGELFF.